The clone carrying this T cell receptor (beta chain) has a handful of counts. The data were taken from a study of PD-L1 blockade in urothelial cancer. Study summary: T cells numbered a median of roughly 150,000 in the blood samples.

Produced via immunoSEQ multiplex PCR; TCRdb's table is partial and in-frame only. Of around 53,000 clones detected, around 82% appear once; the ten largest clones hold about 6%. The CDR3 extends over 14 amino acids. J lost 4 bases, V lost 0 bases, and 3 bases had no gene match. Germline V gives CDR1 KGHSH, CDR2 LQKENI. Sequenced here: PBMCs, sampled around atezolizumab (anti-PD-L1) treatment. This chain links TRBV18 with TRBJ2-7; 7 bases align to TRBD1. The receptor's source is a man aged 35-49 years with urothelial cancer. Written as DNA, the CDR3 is TGTGCCAGCTCACCACCCACAGGGGTGTACGAGCAGTACTTC. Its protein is CASSPPTGVYEQYF.